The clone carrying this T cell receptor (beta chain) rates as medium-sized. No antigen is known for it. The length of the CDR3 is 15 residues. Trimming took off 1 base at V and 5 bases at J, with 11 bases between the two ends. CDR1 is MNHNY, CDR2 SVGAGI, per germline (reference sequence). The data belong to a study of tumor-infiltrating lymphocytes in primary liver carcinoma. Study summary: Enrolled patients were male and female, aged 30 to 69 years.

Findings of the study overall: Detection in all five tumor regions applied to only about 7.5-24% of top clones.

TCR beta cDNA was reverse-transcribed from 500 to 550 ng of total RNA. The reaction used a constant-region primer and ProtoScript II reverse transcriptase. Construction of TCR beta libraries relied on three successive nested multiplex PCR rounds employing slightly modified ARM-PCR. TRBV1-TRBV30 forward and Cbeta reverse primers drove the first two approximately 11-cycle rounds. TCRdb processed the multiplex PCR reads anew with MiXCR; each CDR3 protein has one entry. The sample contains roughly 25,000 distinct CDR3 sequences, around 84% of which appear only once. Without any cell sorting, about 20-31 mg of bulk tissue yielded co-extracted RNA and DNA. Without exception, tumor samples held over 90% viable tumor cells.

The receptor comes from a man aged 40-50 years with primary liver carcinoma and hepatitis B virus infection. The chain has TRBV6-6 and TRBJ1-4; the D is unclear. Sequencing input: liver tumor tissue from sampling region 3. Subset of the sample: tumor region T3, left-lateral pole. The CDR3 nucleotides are TGTGCCAGCAGTTACTGGGCAGCGCGGAATGAAAAACTGTTTTTT. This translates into CASSYWAARNEKLFF.